Sequencing of this TCR beta chain was carried out in a study of CD8+CD57+ T cells in acquired aplastic anemia. Across the study: Across the sorted CD4+ and CD8+ cells, DNA amounts averaged 3.2 ug. Overall study findings and caveats: No significant patient-versus-control difference appeared in CD8+ Simpson's diversity. Patients shared some 29 CD8+ CDR3 sequences with controls.

The template for TCR beta VDJ and CDR3 sequence profiling was genomic DNA. One entry per CDR3 protein, called by TCRdb with MiXCR from the reads. The sample records under 75,000 distinct CDR3 sequences, almost 55% being singletons. This clonotype appeared a few times. Antigen specificity is unknown. Sequencing was done on a sample of sorted CD4+, CD8+, or CD8+CD57+ T cells (not recorded which) from PBMCs. This TCR came from a human donor in good health, serving as a control.

The CDR3 loop is CASSEQGRTEAFF. CDR3 DNA: TGTGCCAGCAGCGAGCAGGGGAGGACTGAAGCTTTCTTT. This rearrangement joins TRBV7-9 to TRBJ1-1; D perhaps matches TRBD1 (6 bases). There are 13 residues in the CDR3. V dropped 5 bases and J dropped 5 bases, with 12 bases sitting between them. The germline V gene has CDR1 SEHNR and CDR2 FQNEAQ (reference sequence).